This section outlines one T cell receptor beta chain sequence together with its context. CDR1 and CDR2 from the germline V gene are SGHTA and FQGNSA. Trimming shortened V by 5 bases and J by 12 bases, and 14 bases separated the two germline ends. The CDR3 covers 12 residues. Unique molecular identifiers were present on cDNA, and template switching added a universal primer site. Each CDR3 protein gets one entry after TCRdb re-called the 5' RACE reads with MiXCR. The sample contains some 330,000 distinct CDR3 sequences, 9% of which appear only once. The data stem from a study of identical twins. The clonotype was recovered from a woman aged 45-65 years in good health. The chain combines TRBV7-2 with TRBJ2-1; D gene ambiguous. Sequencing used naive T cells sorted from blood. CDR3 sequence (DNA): TGTGCCAGCAGCCCCAGCGAGGCTAGGCAGTTCTTC. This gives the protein CASSPSEARQFF.